The sequence of this T cell receptor (beta chain) was determined in a study of STAT5B mutations in CD4+ large granular lymphocyte leukemia. TCRdb's copy holds only in-frame clones and misses some; the assay was immunoSEQ multiplex PCR. The sample has some 21,000 clones, around 70% seen once. Sequencing input: CD4+ T cells from blood buffy coats. The origin of this receptor is a human donor in good health.

In DNA, the CDR3 is TGTGCCAGTGAGGAGTGGAATGAGCAGTTCTTC. Its protein is CASEEWNEQFF. The chain uses TRBV19 and TRBJ2-1; D is undetermined. From germline, CDR1 is LNHDA and CDR2 SQIVND (reference sequence). The CDR3 has 11 amino acids. Trimming left V 8 bases short and J 7 bases short, with 9 bases between.